The source of this T cell receptor (beta chain) is a study of blood T cell repertoires in COVID-19 (dated by TCRdb to about 2020). About the full investigation: Samples from collaborators originated in the United States, Italy and Spain and spanned both the acute and convalescent phases of COVID-19. The material from the prospective study consisted of cDNA or gDNA derived from T cells, B-cell-depleted T cells, or PBMCs. The dataset comprised deeply sampled blood TCRbeta repertoires from subjects exposed to, actively infected with, or recovered from COVID-19. The repertoires were released in a freely available public database meant as a resource for research on the immune response to SARS-CoV-2. Samples came from the ongoing ImmuneRACE study (first 160 participants) plus 1,254 subjects from 6 global collaborators. The sample metadata nearly always contained a de-identified subject ID, COVID-19 status, age in years and sex. Where available, HLA class I and class II types were obtained from metadata supplied by the sample provider rather than from assay-based typing. Study-wide conclusions, independent of this receptor: The amount of clinical and demographic metadata varied by source and participant and was provided uncurated.

V gives up 6 bases and J gives up 1 base, and the segment between their germline ends measures 9 bases. CDR1 and CDR2 are drawn from the germline V gene: MDHEN, SYDVKM. The CDR3, from cysteine to phenylalanine, totals 13 residues. The retained sequence is limited to the CDR3, 39 bases, with the frame set at the first base. The immunoSEQ Assay, a bias-controlled multiplex PCR, was used to amplify TCRbeta CDR3 regions from genomic DNA. Turning to the authors' computational methods: Nucleated cell counts per sample were estimated from amplification of reference gene primers within the assay. Sequence reads were collapsed and filtered to measure the absolute abundance of every unique TCRbeta CDR3 rearrangement. For each sample, productive Simpson clonality was calculated as the square root of Simpson's diversity index across productive rearrangements. Drawn from immuneACCESS, this table holds only the in-frame rearrangements with V and J called that TCRdb kept. Clones are partly lost; checked studies trace under half to an unresolved V gene and leave the rest unexplained. The V and J calls and the clone size are those of that table, but D and trimming were determined from the DNA. The sample table records about 180,000 clones; 86% of these occur just once. The top ten constitute 8% to 10% of the sample.

The collaborating institutions used their own protocols to collect whole blood in K2EDTA tubes. Collaborator samples were shipped for TCRbeta analysis as frozen whole blood, isolated PBMCs, or DNA extracted from either sample type. This clone came up a few times. Its binding antigen is unknown. No much larger clone exists at a distance of one base, and base qualities are not known. The sequence came from a man between 50 and 59 years old with active or convalescent COVID-19. The chain joins TRBV28 to TRBJ1-2, with a weak D call of TRBD1 (6 bases match). Sequenced: peripheral blood. The nucleotide sequence reads as follows: TGTGCCAGCAGACAGGGCTTTAACTATGGCTACACCTTC. Its protein reads: CASRQGFNYGYTF.